This TCR beta chain was sequenced for a study of shared clonotypes between healthy human individuals. Points from the study as a whole: Represented diversity (both genetic and exposure-history) was limited by the small number of donors. Clonotype sharing among donors was thought likely to change with sequencing depth.

Comments on this clone: The antigen is undetermined.

Generated by immunoSEQ multiplex PCR, the TCRdb table keeps only in-frame clones and is missing some. The repertoire holds nearly 2 million clones, with about 95% as singletons. Only CD45RO-negative cells positively selected for CCR7 counted as naive CD8 cells, so terminally differentiated effector memory CD45RA+ cells were excluded. This receptor was obtained from a man aged 18 to 30 in good health. Sequenced input: naive CD8+ T cells sorted from blood.

The CDR3 sequence: CASSGRTGKETQYF. In nucleotides, the CDR3 is TGTGCCAGCAGCGGGAGGACAGGGAAAGAGACCCAGTACTTC. The chain combines TRBV7-6 with TRBJ2-5, with 8 bases aligning to TRBD1. This CDR3 has 14 amino acids. In germline, CDR1 is SGHVS, CDR2 FNYEAQ. V lost 5 bases and J lost 3; bases outside the gene matches: 5.